This T cell receptor (beta chain) was found in a study of chronic HIV infection and antiretroviral therapy. V was shortened by 6 bases and J by 5 bases, with 23 bases between the two germline ends. CDR3 length equals 15 residues. Germline CDR1 is DFQATT and CDR2 is SNEGSKA (reference sequence). TCRdb processed the 5' RACE reads anew with MiXCR; each CDR3 protein has one entry. The sample has some 43,000 distinct CDR3 sequences; over 15% are singletons. This clonotype was seen a few times. The origin of this receptor is an adult who had HIV and had not received antiretroviral therapy, or was an uninfected healthy control (not recorded which). The sequencing sample was made of peripheral blood. This chain uses TRBV20-1 with TRBJ2-7, with TRBD2 as a possible D gene (5 bases). CDR3 bases: TGCAGTGCAACTTACGAGCGGACGAGTTGGGACGAGCAGTACTTC. Its translation: CSATYERTSWDEQYF.